Sequencing of this TCR beta chain was carried out in a study of cytomegalovirus exposure and HLA in healthy donors. Study conclusions and caveats: Usually a TCR sequence was rare, but some public TCRs were found in many donors. Later analysis identified a missense DCLRE1C variant that was linked to TCR beta V- and J-gene trimming. In vitro work confirmed that a few CMV-associated chains recognize CMV antigens.

A note on this clone: What it recognizes is unknown.

The PCR used 60 Vbeta and 13 Jbeta primers. Produced via immunoSEQ multiplex PCR; TCRdb's table is partial and in-frame only. The sample has 130,000 to 150,000 clones; around 76% are singletons. Donors counted as nominally healthy when sampled, yet unrecorded immune exposures were likely. This TCR derives from a male donor in good health and CMV-seronegative. Sequencing input: PBMCs.

The CDR3 nucleotides read TGTGCCAGCAGAGGACTAGCGGGGCTCTACGAGCAGTACTTC. This codes for CASRGLAGLYEQYF. The chain joins TRBV6-1 to TRBJ2-7, with TRBD2 matching over 12 bases. This CDR3 has 14 amino acids. Germline assignment: CDR1 MNHNS and CDR2 SASEGT. V trimming: 6 bases; J trimming: 3 bases; junction bases outside the gene matches: 3.